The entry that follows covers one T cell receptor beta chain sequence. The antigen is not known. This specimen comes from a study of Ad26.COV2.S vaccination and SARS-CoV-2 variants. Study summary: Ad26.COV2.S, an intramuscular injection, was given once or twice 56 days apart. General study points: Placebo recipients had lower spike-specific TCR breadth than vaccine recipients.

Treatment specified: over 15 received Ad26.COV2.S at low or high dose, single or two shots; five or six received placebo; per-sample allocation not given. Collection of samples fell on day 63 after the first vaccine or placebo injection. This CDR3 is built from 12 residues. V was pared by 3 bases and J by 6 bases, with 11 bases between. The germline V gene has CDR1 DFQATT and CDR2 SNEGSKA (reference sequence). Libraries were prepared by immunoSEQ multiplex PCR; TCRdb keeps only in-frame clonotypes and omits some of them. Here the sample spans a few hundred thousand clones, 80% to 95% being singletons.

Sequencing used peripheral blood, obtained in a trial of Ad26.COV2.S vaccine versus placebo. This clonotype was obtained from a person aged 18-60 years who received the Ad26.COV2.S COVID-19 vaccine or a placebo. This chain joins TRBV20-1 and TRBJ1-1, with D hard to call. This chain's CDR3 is CSASFRVPEAFF. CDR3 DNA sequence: TGCAGTGCTAGTTTTAGGGTGCCTGAAGCTTTCTTT.